The clone carrying this T cell receptor (beta chain) showed up just a few times. This sample is part of a study of blood T cell repertoires in COVID-19. Authors' analysis steps: Amplification of reference gene primers was used by the study to estimate nucleated cell counts. Assay: immunoSEQ multiplex PCR; the TCRdb copy retains only in-frame clones and omits some. V and J calls and clone size come straight from that table; D and trimming were deduced from the DNA. This sample has approximately 280,000 clones, with approximately 90% found just once. CDR1 and CDR2 from the germline V gene are SGHKS and YYEKEE (reference sequence). V gave up 2 bases and J gave up 11 bases; unmatched junction bases: 7. The CDR3 covers 13 residues.

The receptor comes from a woman aged 25 to 39 with COVID-19, enrolled during active disease. Sequenced input: peripheral blood. The gene calls are TRBV5-5 and TRBJ1-1; 9 bases line up with TRBD1. CDR3 in amino acids: CASSLVRGQGAFF. CDR3 nucleotides: TGTGCCAGCAGCTTAGTACGTGGACAGGGGGCTTTCTTT.